This passage covers 20 T cell receptor beta chains from one sample sequenced in a study of blood T cells in healthy people across ages. A second PCR of about 6 to 11 cycles used a sample-barcoded 5' primer and a J-beta primer mix. TCRdb independently ran MiXCR on the 5' RACE reads; one entry per CDR3 protein. Of roughly 500,000 distinct CDR3 sequences in the sample, 27% are singletons; the top ten hold roughly 18%. The specimen sequenced was blood. The receptors originated from a woman in her seventies in good health.

Remarks on this clonotype: The junction differs from germline at one of its ends, possibly a read error. The chain is built from TRBV6-1 and TRBJ1-4; tentatively, D is TRBD1 (5 bases). Germline values: CDR1 MNHNS, CDR2 SASEGT. The CDR3 spans 11 residues. In DNA, the CDR3 is TGTGCCAGCAGTTCCCGGGACGGGGCGATTTTT. Protein product: CASSSRDGAIF.

This clonotype was observed a few times. The chain uses TRBV7-2 and TRBJ1-1, with no clear D. CDR1 and CDR2 from the germline V gene are SGHTA and FQGNSA. V shed 0 bases and J shed 0 bases, with 8 bases lying between them. The CDR3 extends over 15 amino acids. The CDR3 reads CASSLAIGMNTEAFF. The CDR3 DNA is TGTGCCAGCAGCTTAGCGATTGGGATGAACACTGAAGCTTTCTTT.

There are a few counts of this clonotype. Sequence at one end of the junction differs from germline and may be a read error. The genes are TRBV6-2 or TRBV6-3 and TRBJ1-5; D is ambiguous. The CDR3 has 14 residues. CDR1 and CDR2 from the germline V gene are MNHEY and SVGEGT. The CDR3 bases are TGTGCCAGCAGTTACTCGAACAGAAATCAGTCCCAGCATTTT. Translated, it gives CASSYSNRNQSQHF.

This clonotype occurred a few times. The chain carries TRBV4-1 and TRBJ2-7, with 9 bases aligning to TRBD1. The V and J ends lost 2 bases and 6 bases, in that order; junction bases with no gene match: 5. The CDR3 has 14 amino acids. Per the germline V gene, CDR1 is MGHRA and CDR2 is YSYEKL. This CDR3 reads CASSQPGQGPEQYF. The CDR3 nucleotides are TGCGCCAGCAGCCAACCGGGACAGGGACCCGAGCAGTACTTC.

This clonotype was detected a few times. The rearrangement uses TRBV18 and TRBJ2-7; D assignment may be TRBD1 or TRBD2 (7 bases each). Trimming took 4 bases from V and 2 from J, leaving 18 bases between them. The germline V gene has CDR1 KGHSH and CDR2 LQKENI. The CDR3 is made up of 16 amino acids. As DNA, the CDR3 is TGTGCCAGCTCACAATCCAAACAGGGGACTACCTACGAGCAGTACTTC. This translates into CASSQSKQGTTYEQYF.

A few counts support this clonotype. This chain joins TRBV12-3 or TRBV12-4 and TRBJ1-1; D unclear. There are 16 residues in the CDR3. V lost 2 bases and J 1 base, leaving 14 bases between the germline ends. The CDR3, as DNA: TGTGCCAGCAGTTTAAGGACTTTTTGGGGGAACACTGAAGCTTTCTTT. Translated: CASSLRTFWGNTEAFF.

This clonotype was detected a few times. V and J are TRBV4-3 and TRBJ2-1; D is unclear. CDR3 length equals 16 residues. The germline gives CDR1 LGHNA, CDR2 YSLEER. Trimming took off 0 bases at V and 7 bases at J, with 16 bases between the two ends. In DNA form, the CDR3 reads TGCGCCAGCAGCCAAGATGGGTCCCCTGGGCTTAATGAGCAGTTCTTC. This sequence encodes CASSQDGSPGLNEQFF.

V and J are TRBV1 and TRBJ1-4. TRBV1 is classified as a pseudogene. The CDR3 sequence is 16 residues long. CDR3 sequence: CVDTTALREANEKLFF. The DNA for the CDR3 is TGCGTTGATACCACTGCCTTGCGGGAGGCTAATGAAAAACTGTTTTTT.

The DNA of the CDR3 is TGTGCCAGCAGCTTATTCGAGACAGCTGAAGCTTTCTTT. Amino acids: CASSLFETAEAFF. The chain is built from TRBV7-9 and TRBJ1-1; a weak D match, TRBD1 (5 bases). The germline gives CDR1 SEHNR, CDR2 FQNEAQ (reference sequence). The CDR3 spans 13 residues. V lost 2 bases and J lost 6, with 10 bases in between.

This clonotype was recorded a few times. The chain has TRBV20-1 and TRBJ2-5; 11 bases match TRBD1. The DNA end lines up better with TRBJ2-1; the J call may be wrong. Germline CDR1 DFQATT, CDR2 SNEGSKA (reference sequence). CDR3 length equals 15 residues. The CDR3 region has the DNA TGCAGTGCGACCGGGACAGGGGGGATGAACAATGAGCAGTTCTTC. This sequence encodes CSATGTGGMNNEQFF.

This clonotype showed up just once. J is TRBJ1-2 and V is TRBV20-1; no reliable D call. Between the trimmed V and J ends, which lost 0 bases and 1 base, there was a span of 9 bases. Germline V lookup: CDR1 DFQATT, CDR2 SNEGSKA (reference sequence). This CDR3 comprises 14 residues. The CDR3 sequence is CSARDDVSNYGYTF. CDR3 nucleotide sequence: TGCAGTGCTAGAGACGACGTTAGTAACTATGGCTACACCTTC.

This clonotype was detected a few times. The rearrangement links TRBV5-4 to TRBJ2-5, with 8 positions matching TRBD2. The end of the DNA is better explained by TRBJ2-1, so the J call may be wrong. CDR1 SGHNT and CDR2 YYREEE come from the germline V gene (reference sequence). The CDR3 extends over 16 amino acids. This chain's CDR3 is CASSLGGAGGDNEQFF. CDR3 nucleotide sequence: TGTGCCAGCAGCTTGGGGGGGGCGGGGGGAGACAATGAGCAGTTCTTC.

This clonotype appeared a few times. The rearrangement links TRBV7-2 to TRBJ2-5; no reliable D call. The germline V gene encodes CDR1 SGHTA and CDR2 FQGNSA. The CDR3 totals 12 residues. Trimming shortened V by 5 bases and J by 6 bases, and 10 bases separated the two germline ends. DNA for the CDR3: TGTGCCAGCAGCCCACAAATTAAGACCCAGTACTTC. It codes for CASSPQIKTQYF.

A few counts support this clonotype. The chain has TRBV10-3 and TRBJ2-3; 8 nucleotides align to TRBD2. The CDR3 has 16 amino acids. Germline CDR1 reads ENHRY; CDR2 reads SYGVKD. J was trimmed by 4 bases and V by 8 bases; bases with no gene match: 14. CDR3 in amino acids: CAIGPLNSGVSDTQYF. Written as DNA, the CDR3 is TGTGCCATCGGACCTTTGAATAGCGGGGTATCAGATACGCAGTATTTT.

The sample holds a few counts of this clonotype. Here the CDR3 DNA reads TGTGCCAGCAGGACAGGATTTATCTCCTATAATTCACCCCTCCACTTT. Translation gives CASRTGFISYNSPLHF. The chain has TRBV6-5 and TRBJ1-6, with D perhaps matching TRBD1 (6 bases). The CDR3 is 16 residues long. CDR1 and CDR2 from the germline V gene are MNHEY and SVGAGI. The V gene lost 6 bases and the J gene lost 0 bases, with 12 bases spanning the gap.

The chain combines TRBV6-1 with TRBJ1-1; no reliable D call. CDR3 length: 12 residues. The germline V and J ends were trimmed by 6 bases and 1 base, with 6 bases remaining between them. CDR1 and CDR2 from the germline V gene are MNHNS and SASEGT. CDR3 sequence (DNA): TGTGCCAGCAGGCTGCAGAACACTGAAGCTTTCTTT. It codes for CASRLQNTEAFF.

This clonotype occurred a few times. The rearrangement joins TRBV6-6 to TRBJ1-1, with a weak D call TRBD1 (5 bases). Trimming stripped 8 bases from V and 3 bases from J, with 10 bases between. This CDR3 has 12 residues. Germline values: CDR1 MNHNY, CDR2 SVGAGI (reference sequence). The CDR3 region has the DNA TGTGCCAGCGGGGGTTTCTACACTGAAGCTTTCTTT. Translated, it gives CASGGFYTEAFF.

J is TRBJ2-5 and V is TRBV6-5; 13 bases are shared with TRBD2. The J call is uncertain, as TRBJ2-7 better fits the DNA end. CDR3 length equals 14 residues. Germline assignment: CDR1 MNHEY and CDR2 SVGAGI. For the CDR3, the DNA is TGTGCCAGCAGCCGACTAGCGGGGGGCTCCGAGCAGTACTTC. This gives the protein CASSRLAGGSEQYF.

This clonotype occurred a few times. The CDR3 protein is CASSLDEEAGTDTQYF. DNA of the CDR3: TGTGCCAGCAGCTTAGATGAGGAAGCGGGCACAGATACGCAGTATTTT. The chain uses TRBV11-2 and TRBJ2-3, with a possible D match to TRBD2 (5 bases). V lost 0 bases, J lost 1 base, and 11 bases lay in between. The CDR3 loop spans 16 amino acids. Germline CDR1 is SGHAT and CDR2 is FQNNGV.

This clonotype was counted a single time. CDR3 in amino acids: CASSLGVGHAGANVLTF. DNA of the CDR3: TGTGCCAGCAGCTTGGGGGTGGGGCACGCAGGGGCCAACGTCCTGACTTTC. The V and J genes are TRBV7-8 and TRBJ2-6; D may be TRBD1 or TRBD2 (5 bases each). Trimming took 3 bases from V and 4 from J, leaving 16 bases between them. The CDR3 has 17 amino acids. Germline V gene data show CDR1 as SGHVS and CDR2 as FQNEAQ.